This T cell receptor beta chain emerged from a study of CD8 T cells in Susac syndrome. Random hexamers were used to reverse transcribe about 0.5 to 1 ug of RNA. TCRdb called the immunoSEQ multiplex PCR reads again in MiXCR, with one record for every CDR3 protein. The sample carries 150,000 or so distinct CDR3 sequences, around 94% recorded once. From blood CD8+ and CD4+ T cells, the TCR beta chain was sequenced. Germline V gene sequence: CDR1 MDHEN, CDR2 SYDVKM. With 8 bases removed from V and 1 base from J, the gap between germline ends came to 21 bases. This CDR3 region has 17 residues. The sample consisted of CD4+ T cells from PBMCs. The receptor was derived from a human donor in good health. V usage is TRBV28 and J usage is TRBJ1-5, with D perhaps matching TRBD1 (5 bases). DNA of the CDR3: TGTGCCAGCCCCCCAGGACACTACTTTACCAGCAATCAGCCCCAGCATTTT. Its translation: CASPPGHYFTSNQPQHF.